Listed below are T cell receptor beta chains from one sample, sequenced in a study of graft-versus-host responses after intestinal transplantation. Sequencing was performed with immunoSEQ multiplex PCR; in TCRdb, only in-frame clones are kept and a portion is missing. The sample has 9,500 to 13,000 clones, over 90% seen once; the top ten hold 5.1%. The sequenced sample was PBMCs, obtained about 70 days after transplant. Source of these receptors: a human patient who received an intestinal transplant, so some T cells may come from the graft donor. CDR3s include the opening cysteine and the closing phenylalanine or tryptophan. Each record gives: V gene, D gene, J gene, CDR3 protein. A D gene is named only where the DNA matches it firmly.

v_gene: TRBV29-1; d_gene: TRBD2; j_gene: TRBJ2-7; CDR3aa: CSATGLAGATYEQYF
v_gene: TRBV19; d_gene: -; j_gene: TRBJ2-7; CDR3aa: CASSAALRYEQYF
v_gene: TRBV5-6; d_gene: -; j_gene: TRBJ2-7; CDR3aa: CASRGVSYEQYF
v_gene: TRBV6-5; d_gene: TRBD1; j_gene: TRBJ2-7; CDR3aa: CASTPRGQNYEQYF
v_gene: TRBV7-3; d_gene: -; j_gene: TRBJ2-1; CDR3aa: CASSFTGSSYNEQFF
v_gene: TRBV28; d_gene: -; j_gene: TRBJ1-1; CDR3aa: CASSLAQNTEAFF
v_gene: TRBV2; d_gene: TRBD1; j_gene: TRBJ2-2; CDR3aa: CASSGQGINTGELFF
v_gene: TRBV4-1; d_gene: -; j_gene: TRBJ2-5; CDR3aa: CASSQEPGSLVETQYF
v_gene: TRBV28; d_gene: -; j_gene: TRBJ1-6; CDR3aa: CASAVQPPLHF
v_gene: TRBV27; d_gene: -; j_gene: TRBJ1-6; CDR3aa: CASSLSDSSYNSPLHF
v_gene: TRBV4-3; d_gene: -; j_gene: TRBJ1-1; CDR3aa: CASSQSGTSEAFF
v_gene: TRBV19; d_gene: -; j_gene: TRBJ1-1; CDR3aa: CASSVGVTEAFF
v_gene: TRBV19; d_gene: TRBD2; j_gene: TRBJ2-5; CDR3aa: CASSHRLAGEETQYF
v_gene: TRBV6-1; d_gene: TRBD2; j_gene: TRBJ2-7; CDR3aa: CASSWGGRYEQYF
v_gene: TRBV7-9; d_gene: -; j_gene: TRBJ2-7; CDR3aa: CASSHWNSRDYEQYF
v_gene: TRBV28; d_gene: TRBD1; j_gene: TRBJ2-5; CDR3aa: CASSFGTGRAETQYF
v_gene: TRBV11-1; d_gene: TRBD2; j_gene: TRBJ2-1; CDR3aa: CASSLQTSGRTNEQFF
v_gene: TRBV5-8; d_gene: TRBD2; j_gene: TRBJ2-5; CDR3aa: CASSFPGLAGVRETQYF
v_gene: TRBV4-2; d_gene: TRBD2; j_gene: TRBJ2-6; CDR3aa: CASSQGLAGSGANVLTF
v_gene: TRBV9; d_gene: -; j_gene: TRBJ1-5; CDR3aa: CASSVGNRDQPQHF
v_gene: TRBV2; d_gene: -; j_gene: TRBJ2-2; CDR3aa: CASRSSSPGELFF
v_gene: TRBV30; d_gene: TRBD2; j_gene: TRBJ2-7; CDR3aa: CAWRGEGNEQYF
v_gene: TRBV7-9; d_gene: TRBD1; j_gene: TRBJ2-5; CDR3aa: CASSFDRGDQYF
v_gene: TRBV9; d_gene: -; j_gene: TRBJ2-4; CDR3aa: CASSARQDGFKNIQYF
v_gene: TRBV9; d_gene: -; j_gene: TRBJ2-1; CDR3aa: CASSAPTDGRVEQFF
v_gene: TRBV9; d_gene: TRBD2; j_gene: TRBJ2-1; CDR3aa: CASSVGGTRAYNEQFF
v_gene: TRBV27; d_gene: -; j_gene: TRBJ1-3; CDR3aa: CASSLPRGGNTIYF
v_gene: TRBV28; d_gene: TRBD2; j_gene: TRBJ2-1; CDR3aa: CASTGTSGSFSYNEQFF
v_gene: TRBV28; d_gene: -; j_gene: TRBJ1-2; CDR3aa: CASNTATIGYTF
v_gene: TRBV9; d_gene: -; j_gene: TRBJ2-3; CDR3aa: CASSVGQGGTTDTQYF
v_gene: TRBV5-4; d_gene: -; j_gene: TRBJ2-5; CDR3aa: CASSQGPGWTQYF
v_gene: TRBV6-1; d_gene: -; j_gene: TRBJ1-5; CDR3aa: CASSYRWNQPQHF
v_gene: TRBV19; d_gene: TRBD2; j_gene: TRBJ2-1; CDR3aa: CASSEGLAGSSYNEQFF
v_gene: TRBV29-1; d_gene: -; j_gene: TRBJ1-1; CDR3aa: CSVEQRRTEAFF
v_gene: TRBV25-1; d_gene: -; j_gene: TRBJ1-1; CDR3aa: CASSVGDTRAFF
v_gene: TRBV5-5; d_gene: TRBD1; j_gene: TRBJ1-3; CDR3aa: CASSFGRGLGNTIYF
v_gene: TRBV19; d_gene: TRBD2; j_gene: TRBJ2-3; CDR3aa: CASSIRLAGGPDTQYF
v_gene: TRBV7-3; d_gene: TRBD2; j_gene: TRBJ2-5; CDR3aa: CASSLEASGTQYF
v_gene: TRBV5-1; d_gene: TRBD2; j_gene: TRBJ2-7; CDR3aa: CASSLEAGYAEQYF
v_gene: TRBV27; d_gene: -; j_gene: TRBJ2-1; CDR3aa: CASSSGYNEQFF
v_gene: TRBV28; d_gene: TRBD1; j_gene: TRBJ1-2; CDR3aa: CASIRRGRRYGYTF
v_gene: TRBV27; d_gene: -; j_gene: TRBJ1-1; CDR3aa: CASSFSAGREAFF
v_gene: TRBV19; d_gene: TRBD2; j_gene: TRBJ2-1; CDR3aa: CASSLTSGQSYNEQFF
v_gene: TRBV27; d_gene: TRBD1; j_gene: TRBJ2-7; CDR3aa: CASSFGGQGLTYEQYF
v_gene: TRBV7-7; d_gene: -; j_gene: TRBJ2-1; CDR3aa: CASSLRLAGHNEQFF
v_gene: TRBV9; d_gene: TRBD2; j_gene: TRBJ2-5; CDR3aa: CASSVAGLAGETQYF
v_gene: TRBV21-1; d_gene: -; j_gene: TRBJ2-4; CDR3aa: CASSKGPLAGPNIQYF
v_gene: TRBV6-5; d_gene: -; j_gene: -; CDR3aa: CASGLTGFGRYEQYF
v_gene: TRBV5-1; d_gene: -; j_gene: TRBJ1-5; CDR3aa: CASSLSSDQPQHF